This TCR beta chain was documented in a study of response to subunit inactivated influenza vaccine. Whole-study results and caveats: Each seasonal flu vaccination may recruit only limited new T cells, authors suggested.

There are 11 residues in the CDR3. Deletions cut 2 bases from V and 9 bases from J, with 8 bases between. Germline lookup yields CDR1 SGHTA and CDR2 FQGNSA. In regard to this clonotype: The antigen is undetermined.

TCRdb reprocessed the RT-PCR reads via MiXCR and lists one record per CDR3 protein. This sample yields 400,000 to 650,000 distinct CDR3 sequences, of which under 8.5% are seen a single time; around 14% belongs to the top ten. The clonotype comes from a man aged 45 to 75 who received an inactivated influenza vaccine. The gene calls are TRBV7-2 and TRBJ2-7; D is tentatively TRBD1 or TRBD2 (5 bases each). The specimen comprised PBMCs from blood, sampled roughly 24 months after vaccination. The CDR3 reads CASSLFGTQYF. Here the CDR3 DNA reads TGTGCCAGCAGCTTATTTGGGACGCAGTACTTC.